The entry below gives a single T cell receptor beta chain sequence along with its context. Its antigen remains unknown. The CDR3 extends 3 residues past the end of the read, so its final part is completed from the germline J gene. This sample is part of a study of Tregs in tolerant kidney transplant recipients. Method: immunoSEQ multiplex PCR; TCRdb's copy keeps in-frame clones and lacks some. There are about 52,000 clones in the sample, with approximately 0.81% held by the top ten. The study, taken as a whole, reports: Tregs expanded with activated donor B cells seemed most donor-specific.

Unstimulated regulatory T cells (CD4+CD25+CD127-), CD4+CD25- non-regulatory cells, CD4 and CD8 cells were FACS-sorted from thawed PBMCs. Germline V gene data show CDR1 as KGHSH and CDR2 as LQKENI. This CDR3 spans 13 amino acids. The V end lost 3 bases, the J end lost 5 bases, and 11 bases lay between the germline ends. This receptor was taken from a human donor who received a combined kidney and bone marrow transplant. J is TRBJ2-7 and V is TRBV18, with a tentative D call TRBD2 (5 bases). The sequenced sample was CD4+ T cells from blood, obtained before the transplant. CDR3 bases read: TGTGCCAGCTCACCCCCCGTGCGGGACGAG. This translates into CASSPPVRDE. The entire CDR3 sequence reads CASSPPVRDEQYF. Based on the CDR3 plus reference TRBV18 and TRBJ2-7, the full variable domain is NAGVMQNPRHLVRRRGQEARLRCSPMKGHSHVYWYRQLPEEGLKFMVYLQKENIIDESGMPKERFSAEFPKEGPSILRIQQVVRGDSAAYFCASSPPVRDEQYFGPGTRLTVT.